The clone carrying this TCR beta chain showed up just once. These data originate in a study of blood T cell repertoires in COVID-19. Whole-study context: T cells, B-cell-depleted T cells, or PBMCs supplied cDNA or gDNA.

Here immunoSEQ multiplex PCR was the method, and the copy in TCRdb shows in-frame clones only, minus some. The top ten hold roughly 4% of the sample, which has 95,000 to 150,000 clones, about 83% seen once. Cohort assignment relied on participant-reported clinical history. Two negative PCRs, clearance, or symptom resolution were required of recovered Cohort 3 donors. Looked up from germline, CDR1 is SGHVS and CDR2 is FNYEAQ. CDR3 length equals 13 residues. V lost 5 bases and J lost 9, with 14 bases in between. The source of this sequence is a young woman who had recovered from COVID-19. The sequencing input was PBMCs or T cells enriched from blood (not recorded which). This chain connects TRBV7-6 to TRBJ2-1; TRBD1 might be the D (5 bases). This CDR3 is CASSQGRSSEQFF. CDR3 sequence (DNA): TGTGCCAGCAGCCAGGGAAGAAGCAGTGAGCAGTTCTTC.